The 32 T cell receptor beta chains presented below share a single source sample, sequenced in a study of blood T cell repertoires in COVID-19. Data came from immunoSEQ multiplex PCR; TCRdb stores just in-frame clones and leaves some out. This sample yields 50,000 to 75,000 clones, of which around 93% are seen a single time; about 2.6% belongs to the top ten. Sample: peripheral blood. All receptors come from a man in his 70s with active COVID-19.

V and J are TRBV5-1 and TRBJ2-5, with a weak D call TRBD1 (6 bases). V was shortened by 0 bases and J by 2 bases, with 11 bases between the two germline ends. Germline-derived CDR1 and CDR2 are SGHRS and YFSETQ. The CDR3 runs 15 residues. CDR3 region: CASSLVTGYQETQYF. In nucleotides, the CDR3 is TGCGCCAGCAGCTTGGTTACAGGGTATCAAGAGACCCAGTACTTC.

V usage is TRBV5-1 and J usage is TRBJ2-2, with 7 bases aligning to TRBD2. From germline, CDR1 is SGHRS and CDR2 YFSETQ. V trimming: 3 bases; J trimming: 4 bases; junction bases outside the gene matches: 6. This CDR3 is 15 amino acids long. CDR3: CASSSGTTITGELFF. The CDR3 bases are TGCGCCAGCAGCTCCGGGACTACCATCACCGGGGAGCTGTTTTTT.

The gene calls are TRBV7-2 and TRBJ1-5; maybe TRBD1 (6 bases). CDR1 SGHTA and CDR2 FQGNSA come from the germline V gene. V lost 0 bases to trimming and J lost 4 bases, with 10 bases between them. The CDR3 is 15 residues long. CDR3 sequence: CASSLAGAGNQPQHF. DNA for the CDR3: TGTGCCAGCAGCTTAGCGGGGGCAGGAAATCAGCCCCAGCATTTT.

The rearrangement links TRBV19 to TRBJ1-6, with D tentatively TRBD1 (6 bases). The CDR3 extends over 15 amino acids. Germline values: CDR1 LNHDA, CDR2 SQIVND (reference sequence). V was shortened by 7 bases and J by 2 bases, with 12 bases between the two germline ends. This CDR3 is CASKRTGTYNSPLHF. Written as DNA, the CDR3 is TGTGCCAGTAAGAGAACAGGGACCTATAATTCACCCCTCCACTTT.

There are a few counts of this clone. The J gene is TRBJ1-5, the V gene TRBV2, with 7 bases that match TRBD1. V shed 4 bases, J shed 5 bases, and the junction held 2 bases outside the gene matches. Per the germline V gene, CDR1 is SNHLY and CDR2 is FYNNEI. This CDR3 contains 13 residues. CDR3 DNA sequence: TGTGCCAGCAGTGGGCAGGGGGATCAGCCCCAGCATTTT. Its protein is CASSGQGDQPQHF.

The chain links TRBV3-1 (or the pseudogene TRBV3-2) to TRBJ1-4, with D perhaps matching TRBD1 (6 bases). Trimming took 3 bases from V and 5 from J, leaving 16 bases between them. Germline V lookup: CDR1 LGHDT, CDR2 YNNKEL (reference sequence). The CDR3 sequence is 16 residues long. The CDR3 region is CASSHTMTGQNEKLFF. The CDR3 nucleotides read TGTGCCAGCAGCCACACCATGACAGGACAGAATGAAAAACTGTTTTTT.

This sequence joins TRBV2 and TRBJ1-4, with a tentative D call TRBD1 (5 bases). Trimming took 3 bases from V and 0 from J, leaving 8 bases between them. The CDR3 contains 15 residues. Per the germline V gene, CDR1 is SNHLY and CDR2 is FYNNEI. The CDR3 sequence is CASSDEGATNEKLFF. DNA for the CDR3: TGTGCCAGCAGTGACGAAGGGGCAACTAATGAAAAACTGTTTTTT.

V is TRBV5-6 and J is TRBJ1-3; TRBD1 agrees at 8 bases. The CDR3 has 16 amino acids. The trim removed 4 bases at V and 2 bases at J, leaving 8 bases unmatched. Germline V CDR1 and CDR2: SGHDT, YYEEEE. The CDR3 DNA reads TGTGCCAGCAGCCAGGGGGCGCGGGTAACTGGAAACACCATATATTTT. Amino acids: CASSQGARVTGNTIYF. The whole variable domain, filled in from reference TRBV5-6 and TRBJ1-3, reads DAGVTQSPTHLIKTRGQQVTLRCSPKSGHDTVSWYQQALGQGPQFIFQYYEEEERQRGNFPDRFSGHQFPNYSSELNVNALLLGDSALYLCASSQGARVTGNTIYFGEGSWLTVV.

The DNA of the CDR3 is TGCGCCAGCAGAGAGCGGGGGGGCCGGGCAGATACGCAGTATTTT. Residues: CASRERGGRADTQYF. The rearrangement uses TRBV10-2 and TRBJ2-3; 10 bases match TRBD2. This CDR3 is 15 amino acids long. V gave up 6 bases and J gave up 4 bases; unmatched junction bases: 7. Per germline, CDR1 WSHSY and CDR2 SAAADI.

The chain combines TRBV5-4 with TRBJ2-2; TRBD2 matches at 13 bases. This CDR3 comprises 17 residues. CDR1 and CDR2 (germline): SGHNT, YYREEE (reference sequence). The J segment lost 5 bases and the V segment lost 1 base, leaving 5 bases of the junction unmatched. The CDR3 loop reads CASSLRLAGGRTGELFF. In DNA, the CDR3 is TGTGCCAGCAGCTTGAGACTAGCGGGGGGACGGACCGGGGAGCTGTTTTTT. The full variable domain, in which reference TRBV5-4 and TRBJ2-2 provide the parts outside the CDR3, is ETGVTQSPTHLIKTRGQQVTLRCSSQSGHNTVSWYQQALGQGPQFIFQYYREEENGRGNFPPRFSGLQFPNYSSELNVNALELDDSALYLCASSLRLAGGRTGELFFGEGSRLTVL.

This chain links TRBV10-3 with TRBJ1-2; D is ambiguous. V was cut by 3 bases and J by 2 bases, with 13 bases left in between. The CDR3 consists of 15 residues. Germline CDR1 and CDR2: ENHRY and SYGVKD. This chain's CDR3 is CAISDSAARNYGYTF. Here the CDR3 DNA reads TGTGCCATCAGTGACAGCGCGGCAAGGAACTATGGCTACACCTTC.

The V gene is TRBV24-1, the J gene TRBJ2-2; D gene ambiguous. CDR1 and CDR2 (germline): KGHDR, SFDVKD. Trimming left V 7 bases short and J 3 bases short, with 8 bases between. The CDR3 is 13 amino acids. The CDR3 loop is CATRSVDTGELFF. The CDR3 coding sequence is TGTGCCACCAGGTCAGTGGACACCGGGGAGCTGTTTTTT.

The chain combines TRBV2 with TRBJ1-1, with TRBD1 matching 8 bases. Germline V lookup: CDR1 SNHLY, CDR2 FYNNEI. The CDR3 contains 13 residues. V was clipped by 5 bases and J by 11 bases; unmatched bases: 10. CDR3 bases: TGTGCCAGCAGTTGGGACAGGTTGGCCGGGGCTTTCTTT. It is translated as CASSWDRLAGAFF.

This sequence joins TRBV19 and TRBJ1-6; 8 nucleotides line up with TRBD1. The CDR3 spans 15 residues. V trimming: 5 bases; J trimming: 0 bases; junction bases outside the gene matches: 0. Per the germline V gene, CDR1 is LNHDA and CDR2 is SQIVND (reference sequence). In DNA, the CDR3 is TGTGCCAGTAGTGGACAGGGCTCCTATAATTCACCCCTCCACTTT. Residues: CASSGQGSYNSPLHF.

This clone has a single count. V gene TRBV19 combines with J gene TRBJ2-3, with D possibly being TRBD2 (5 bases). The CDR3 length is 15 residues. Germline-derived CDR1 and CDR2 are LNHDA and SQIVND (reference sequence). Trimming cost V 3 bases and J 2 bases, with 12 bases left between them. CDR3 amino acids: CASSIRAGITDTQYF. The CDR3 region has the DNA TGTGCCAGTAGTATCCGTGCGGGTATCACAGATACGCAGTATTTT.

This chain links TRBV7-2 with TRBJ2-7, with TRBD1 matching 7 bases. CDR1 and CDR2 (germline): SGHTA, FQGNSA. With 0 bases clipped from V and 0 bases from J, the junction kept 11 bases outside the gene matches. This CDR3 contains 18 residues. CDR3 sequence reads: CASSLASRGPTTSYEQYF. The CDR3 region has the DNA TGTGCCAGCAGCTTAGCGTCTAGGGGGCCGACTACCTCCTACGAGCAGTACTTC.

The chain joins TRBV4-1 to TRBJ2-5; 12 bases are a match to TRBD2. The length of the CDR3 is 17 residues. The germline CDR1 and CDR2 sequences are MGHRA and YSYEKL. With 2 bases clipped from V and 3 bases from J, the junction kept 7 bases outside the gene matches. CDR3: CASSQPRTSGVEETQYF. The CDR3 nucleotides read TGCGCCAGCAGCCAACCGAGGACTAGCGGGGTTGAAGAGACCCAGTACTTC.

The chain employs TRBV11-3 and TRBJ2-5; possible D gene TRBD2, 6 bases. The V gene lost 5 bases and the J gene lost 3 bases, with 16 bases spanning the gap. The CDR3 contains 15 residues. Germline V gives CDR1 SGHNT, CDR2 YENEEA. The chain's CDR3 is CASSPRMGGKETQYF. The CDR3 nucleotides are TGTGCCAGCAGCCCAAGGATGGGGGGAAAAGAGACCCAGTACTTC.

CDR3 loop: CASSLGSWGGRTDTQYF. CDR3 coding DNA: TGTGCCAGCAGCTTAGGATCCTGGGGGGGGCGCACAGATACGCAGTATTTT. The rearrangement links TRBV13 to TRBJ2-3, with D possibly being TRBD2 (7 bases). V shed 0 bases and J shed 1 base, with 14 bases lying between them. There are 17 residues in the CDR3. Germline values: CDR1 PRHDT, CDR2 FYEKMQ (reference sequence).

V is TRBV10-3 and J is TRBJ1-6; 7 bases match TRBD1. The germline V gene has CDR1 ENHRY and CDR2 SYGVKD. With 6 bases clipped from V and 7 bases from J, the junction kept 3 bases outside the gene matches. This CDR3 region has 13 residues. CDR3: CAIRGQENSPLHF. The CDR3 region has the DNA TGTGCCATCAGAGGACAGGAGAATTCACCCCTCCACTTT.

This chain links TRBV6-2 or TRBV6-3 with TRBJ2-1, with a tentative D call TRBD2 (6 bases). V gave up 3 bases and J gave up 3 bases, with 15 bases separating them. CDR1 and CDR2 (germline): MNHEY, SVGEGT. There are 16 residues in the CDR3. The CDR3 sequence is CASSYAMAGFYNEQFF. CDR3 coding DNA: TGTGCCAGCAGTTATGCGATGGCGGGGTTCTACAATGAGCAGTTCTTC.

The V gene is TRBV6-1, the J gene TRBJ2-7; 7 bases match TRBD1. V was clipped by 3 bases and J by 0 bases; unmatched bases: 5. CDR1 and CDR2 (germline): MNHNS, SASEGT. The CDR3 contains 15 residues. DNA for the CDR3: TGTGCCAGCAGTGAGGACAGGCTGACCTCCTACGAGCAGTACTTC. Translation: CASSEDRLTSYEQYF.

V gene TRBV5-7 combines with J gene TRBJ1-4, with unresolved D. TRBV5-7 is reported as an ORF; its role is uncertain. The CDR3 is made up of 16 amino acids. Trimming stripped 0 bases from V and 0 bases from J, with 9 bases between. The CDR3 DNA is TGTGCCAGCAGCTTGGAGGCGGATGCAACTAATGAAAAACTGTTTTTT. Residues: CASSLEADATNEKLFF.

The CDR3 nucleotides read TGTGCCAGCAGCTTTGACAGGTCCCTCTCCTACGAGCAGTACGTC. The encoded protein is CASSFDRSLSYEQYV. V and J are TRBV5-6 and TRBJ2-7, with D maybe TRBD1 (6 bases). Looked up from germline, CDR1 is SGHDT and CDR2 is YYEEEE. Deletions cut 2 bases from V and 0 bases from J, with 12 bases between. This CDR3 is 15 amino acids long.

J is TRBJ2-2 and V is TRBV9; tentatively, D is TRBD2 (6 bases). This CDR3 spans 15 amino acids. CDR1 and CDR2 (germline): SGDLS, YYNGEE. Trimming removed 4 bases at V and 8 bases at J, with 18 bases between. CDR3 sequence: CASSPRLGRSGELFF. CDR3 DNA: TGTGCCAGCAGCCCCCGACTAGGTCGGTCTGGGGAGCTGTTTTTT.

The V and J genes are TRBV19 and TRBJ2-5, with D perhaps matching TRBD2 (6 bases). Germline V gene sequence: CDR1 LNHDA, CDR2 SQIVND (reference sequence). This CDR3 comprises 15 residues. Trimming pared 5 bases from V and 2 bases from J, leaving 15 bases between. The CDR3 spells CASSQAESGQETQYF. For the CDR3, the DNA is TGTGCCAGTAGTCAGGCAGAGAGCGGGCAAGAGACCCAGTACTTC. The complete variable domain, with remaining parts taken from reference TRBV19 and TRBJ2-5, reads DGGITQSPKYLFRKEGQNVTLSCEQNLNHDAMYWYRQDPGQGLRLIYYSQIVNDFQKGDIAEGYSVSREKKESFPLTVTSAQKNPTAFYLCASSQAESGQETQYFGPGTRLLVL.

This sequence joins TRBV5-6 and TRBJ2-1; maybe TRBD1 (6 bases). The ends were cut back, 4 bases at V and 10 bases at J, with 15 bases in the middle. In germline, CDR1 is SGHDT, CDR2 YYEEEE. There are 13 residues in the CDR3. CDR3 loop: CASSPGPGQEQFF. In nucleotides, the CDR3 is TGTGCCAGCAGCCCCGGCCCGGGACAAGAGCAGTTCTTC.

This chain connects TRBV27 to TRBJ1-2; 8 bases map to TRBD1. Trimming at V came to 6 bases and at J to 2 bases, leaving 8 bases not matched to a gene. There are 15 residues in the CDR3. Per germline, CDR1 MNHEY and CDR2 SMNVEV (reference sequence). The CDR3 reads CASRSGRGQNYGYTF. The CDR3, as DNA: TGTGCCAGCAGGTCCGGCAGGGGGCAGAACTATGGCTACACCTTC.

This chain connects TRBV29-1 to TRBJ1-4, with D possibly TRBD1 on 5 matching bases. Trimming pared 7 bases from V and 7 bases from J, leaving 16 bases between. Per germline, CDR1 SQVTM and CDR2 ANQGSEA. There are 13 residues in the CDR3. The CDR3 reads CSAGGSEGEKLFF. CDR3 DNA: TGCAGCGCGGGGGGATCGGAGGGTGAAAAACTGTTTTTT.

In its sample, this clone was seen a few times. CDR3 bases: TGTGCCACCAGTGATTTCCGGGACAGATTCTCACCCCTCCACTTT. Translating it yields CATSDFRDRFSPLHF. This chain uses TRBV24-1 with TRBJ1-6, with 7 positions matching TRBD1. The CDR3 consists of 15 residues. Germline-derived CDR1 and CDR2 are KGHDR and SFDVKD. The J segment lost 10 bases and the V segment lost 1 base, leaving 6 bases of the junction unmatched.

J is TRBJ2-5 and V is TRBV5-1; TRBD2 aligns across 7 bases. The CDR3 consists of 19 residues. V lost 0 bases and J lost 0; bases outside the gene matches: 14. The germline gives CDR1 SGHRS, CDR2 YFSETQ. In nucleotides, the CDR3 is TGCGCCAGCAGCTTGGGACAAGTTTCACCGGGGGGATACCAAGAGACCCAGTACTTC. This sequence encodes CASSLGQVSPGGYQETQYF. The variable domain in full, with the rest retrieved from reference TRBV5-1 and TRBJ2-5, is KAGVTQTPRYLIKTRGQQVTLSCSPISGHRSVSWYQQTPGQGLQFLFEYFSETQRNKGNFPGRFSGRQFSNSRSEMNVSTLELGDSALYLCASSLGQVSPGGYQETQYFGPGTRLLVL.

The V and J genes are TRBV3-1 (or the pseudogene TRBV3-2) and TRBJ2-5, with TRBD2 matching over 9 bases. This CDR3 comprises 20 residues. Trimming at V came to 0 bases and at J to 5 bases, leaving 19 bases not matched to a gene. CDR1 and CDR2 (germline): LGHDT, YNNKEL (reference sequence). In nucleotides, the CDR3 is TGTGCCAGCAGCCAAGATCGATCTAGCGGGGATTTCGGGGGTGCGGAGACCCAGTACTTC. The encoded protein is CASSQDRSSGDFGGAETQYF.